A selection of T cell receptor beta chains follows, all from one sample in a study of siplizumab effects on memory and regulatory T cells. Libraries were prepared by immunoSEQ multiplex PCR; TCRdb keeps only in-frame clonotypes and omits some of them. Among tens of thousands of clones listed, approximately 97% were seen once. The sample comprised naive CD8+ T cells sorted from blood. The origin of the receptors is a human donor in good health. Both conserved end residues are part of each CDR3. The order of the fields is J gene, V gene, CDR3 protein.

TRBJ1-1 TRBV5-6 CASSLWGSNTEAFF
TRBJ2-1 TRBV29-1 CSVLAGGPRNEQFF
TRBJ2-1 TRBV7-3 CASSPPGGNEQFF
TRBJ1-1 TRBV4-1 CASSPGGYTEAFF
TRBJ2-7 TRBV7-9 CASSLGPYLATAYEQYF
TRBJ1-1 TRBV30 CAWSGDRNTEAFF
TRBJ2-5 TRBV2 CASSDDAETQYF
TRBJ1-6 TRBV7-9 CASSLAGQGFDNSPLHF
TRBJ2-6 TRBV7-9 CASSPPGANVLTF
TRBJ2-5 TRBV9 CASSTGGGETQYF
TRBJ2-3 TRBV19 CASSPVVGDTVTDTQYF
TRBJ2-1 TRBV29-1 CSARTIQNEQFF
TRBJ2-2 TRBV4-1 CASSQQQTNTGELFF
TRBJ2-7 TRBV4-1 CASSQDEVTSGRRDEQYF
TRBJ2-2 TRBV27 CASSLLGGIGGELFF
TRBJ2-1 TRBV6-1 CASSELREYNEQFF
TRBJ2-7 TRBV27 CASSPRGQIYEQYF
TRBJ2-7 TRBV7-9 CASTPRAGVHEQYF
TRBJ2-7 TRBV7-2 CASSLDVRFGVSSEQYF
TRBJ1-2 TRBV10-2 CASSESVLSIYGYTF
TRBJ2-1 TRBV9 CASSAYDYNEQFF
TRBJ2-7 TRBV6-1 CASSEAVERTSTYEQYF
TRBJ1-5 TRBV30 CAWSADSKPGPQHF
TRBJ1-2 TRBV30 CACPGATNGYTF
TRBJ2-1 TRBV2 CASRSDSGRGRNEQFF
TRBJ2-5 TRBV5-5 CASIPSPEETQYF
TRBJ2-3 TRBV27 CASSLSNREGADTQYF
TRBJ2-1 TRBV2 CASSEIYNEQFF
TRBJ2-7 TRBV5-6 CASSHTNRMTGVVTYEQYF
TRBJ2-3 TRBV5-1 CASSPTGADTQYF
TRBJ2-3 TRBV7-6 CASSLAEDSELLYGTDTQYF
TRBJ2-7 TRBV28 CASSPWTGIGEQYF
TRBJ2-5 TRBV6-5 CASSQKGETQYF
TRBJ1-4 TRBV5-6 CASSLTGSNEKLFF
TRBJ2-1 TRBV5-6 CASSVASGGSGNEQFF
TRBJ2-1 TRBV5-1 CASSLTNYNEQFF
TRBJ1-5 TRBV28 CASSVDKYSNQPQHF
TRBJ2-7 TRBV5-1 CASSLSSKNYEQYF
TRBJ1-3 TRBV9 CASSASGSPGDTIYF
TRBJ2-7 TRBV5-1 CASISGTGGELREQYF